This T cell receptor (beta chain) stems from a study of beta chain features in type 1 diabetes. Every bit of the isolated RNA underwent reverse transcription, so sequencing read expressed TCRB transcripts. Repertoires were generated with immunoSEQ multiplex PCR, while TCRdb's copy carries only in-frame clones and drops some. The table shows 120,000 to 150,000 clones, with under 60% occurring only once. V lost 2 bases to trimming and J lost 1 base, with 11 bases between them. CDR1 SGHTA and CDR2 FQGNSA come from the germline V gene. CDR3 length: 15 residues. Study-wide points: Patients and controls would be equally affected if PCR favored shorter templates. Patients' naive, central memory and regulatory TCRB repertoires appeared more alike than those of healthy donors.

It was via CD45RO/CCR7/CD25/CD127/CD95/CD27 that CD4+ naive, central memory, regulatory and stem cell-like memory cells were sorted. For this clone: Its antigen is currently unknown.

V gene TRBV7-2 combines with J gene TRBJ1-1, with a weak D call TRBD1 (6 bases). The sequence was obtained from a man aged 18 to 35 in good health. The sequenced sample consisted of Tregs from blood. This CDR3 reads CASSLYRVPNTEAFF. The DNA of the CDR3 is TGTGCCAGCAGCTTATACAGGGTCCCGAACACTGAAGCTTTCTTT.